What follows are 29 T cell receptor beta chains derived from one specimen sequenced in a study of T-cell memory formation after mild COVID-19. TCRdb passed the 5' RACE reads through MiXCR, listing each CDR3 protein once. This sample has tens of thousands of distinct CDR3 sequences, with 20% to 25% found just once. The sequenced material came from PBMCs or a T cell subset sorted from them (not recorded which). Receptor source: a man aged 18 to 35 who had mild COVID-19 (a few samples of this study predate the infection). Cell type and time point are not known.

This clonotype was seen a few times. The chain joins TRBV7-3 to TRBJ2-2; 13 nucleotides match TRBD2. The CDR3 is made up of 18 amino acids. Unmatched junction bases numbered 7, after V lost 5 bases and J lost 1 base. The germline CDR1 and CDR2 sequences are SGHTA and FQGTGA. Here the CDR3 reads CASSPVGLAGMNTGELFF. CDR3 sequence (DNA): TGTGCCAGCAGCCCCGTGGGACTAGCGGGGATGAACACCGGGGAGCTGTTTTTT.

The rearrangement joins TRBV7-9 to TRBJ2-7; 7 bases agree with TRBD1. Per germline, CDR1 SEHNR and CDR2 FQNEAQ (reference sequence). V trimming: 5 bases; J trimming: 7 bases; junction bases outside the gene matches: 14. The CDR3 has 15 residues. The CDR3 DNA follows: TGTGCCAGCAGCGCCCCCGGGACAGAGGCCTTGGAGCAGTACTTC. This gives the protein CASSAPGTEALEQYF. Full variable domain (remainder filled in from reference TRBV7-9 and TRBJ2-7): DTGVSQNPRHKITKRGQNVTFRCDPISEHNRLYWYRQTLGQGPEFLTYFQNEAQLEKSRLLSDRFSAERPKGSFSTLEIQRTEQGDSAMYLCASSAPGTEALEQYFGPGTRLTVT.

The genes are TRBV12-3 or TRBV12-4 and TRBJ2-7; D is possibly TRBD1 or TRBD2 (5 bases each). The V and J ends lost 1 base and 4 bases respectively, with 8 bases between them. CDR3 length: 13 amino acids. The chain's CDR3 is CASSLVGVYEQYF. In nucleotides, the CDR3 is TGTGCCAGCAGTTTAGTGGGGGTGTACGAGCAGTACTTC.

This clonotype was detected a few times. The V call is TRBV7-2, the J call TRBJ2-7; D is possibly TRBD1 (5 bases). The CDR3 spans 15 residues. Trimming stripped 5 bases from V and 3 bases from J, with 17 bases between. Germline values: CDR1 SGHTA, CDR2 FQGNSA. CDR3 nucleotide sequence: TGTGCCAGCAGCAATCGCGGCAGGGCCTACTACGAGCAGTACGTC. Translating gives CASSNRGRAYYEQYV.

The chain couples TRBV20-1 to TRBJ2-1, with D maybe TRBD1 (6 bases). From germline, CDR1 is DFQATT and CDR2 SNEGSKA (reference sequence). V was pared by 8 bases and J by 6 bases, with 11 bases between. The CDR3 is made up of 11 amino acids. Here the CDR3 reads CSHRAGNEQFF. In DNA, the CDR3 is TGCAGTCACAGGGCTGGCAATGAGCAGTTCTTC.

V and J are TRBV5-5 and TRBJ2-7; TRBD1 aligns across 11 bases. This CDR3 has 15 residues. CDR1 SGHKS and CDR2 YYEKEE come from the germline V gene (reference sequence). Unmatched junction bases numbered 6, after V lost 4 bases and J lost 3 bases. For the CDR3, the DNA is TGTGCCAGCAGCCTCGCCGGGACAGGGGGCTACGAGCAGTACTTC. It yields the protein CASSLAGTGGYEQYF.

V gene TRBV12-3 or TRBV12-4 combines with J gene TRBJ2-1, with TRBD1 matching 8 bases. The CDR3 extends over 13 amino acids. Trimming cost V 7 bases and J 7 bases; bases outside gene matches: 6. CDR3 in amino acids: CASNQDRVNEQFF. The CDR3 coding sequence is TGTGCCAGCAACCAGGACAGGGTAAATGAGCAGTTCTTC.

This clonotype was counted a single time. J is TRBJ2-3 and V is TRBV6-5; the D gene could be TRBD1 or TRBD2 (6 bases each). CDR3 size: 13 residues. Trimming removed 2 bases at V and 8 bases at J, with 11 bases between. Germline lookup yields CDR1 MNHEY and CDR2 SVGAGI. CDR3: CASSYLGGGTQYF. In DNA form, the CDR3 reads TGTGCCAGCAGTTACCTTGGAGGGGGTACGCAGTATTTT.

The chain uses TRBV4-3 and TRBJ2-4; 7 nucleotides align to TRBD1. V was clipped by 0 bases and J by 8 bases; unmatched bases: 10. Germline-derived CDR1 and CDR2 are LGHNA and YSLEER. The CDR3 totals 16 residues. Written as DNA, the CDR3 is TGCGCCAGCAGCCAAGATCGGAACAGGGGATGGGACATTCAGTACTTC. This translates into CASSQDRNRGWDIQYF.

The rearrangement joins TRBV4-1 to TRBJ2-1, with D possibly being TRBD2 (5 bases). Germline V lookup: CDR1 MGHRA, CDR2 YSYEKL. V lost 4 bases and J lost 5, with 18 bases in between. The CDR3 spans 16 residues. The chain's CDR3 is CASSPGAPRGDNEQFF. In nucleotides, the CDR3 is TGCGCCAGCAGCCCGGGTGCCCCCCGGGGAGACAATGAGCAGTTCTTC.

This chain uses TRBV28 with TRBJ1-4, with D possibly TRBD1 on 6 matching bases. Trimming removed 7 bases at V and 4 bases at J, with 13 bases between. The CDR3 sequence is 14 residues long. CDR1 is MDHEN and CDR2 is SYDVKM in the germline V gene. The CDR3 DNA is TGTGCCAGCACCTCGGACAGTTTTAATGAAAAACTGTTTTTT. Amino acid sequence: CASTSDSFNEKLFF.

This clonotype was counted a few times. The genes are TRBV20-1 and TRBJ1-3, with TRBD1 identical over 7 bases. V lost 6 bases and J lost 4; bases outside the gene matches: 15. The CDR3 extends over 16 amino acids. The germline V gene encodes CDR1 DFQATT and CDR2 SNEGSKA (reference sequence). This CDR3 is CSATRGVIRGGNTIYF. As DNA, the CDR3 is TGCAGTGCAACCAGGGGGGTGATAAGGGGAGGAAACACCATATATTTT.

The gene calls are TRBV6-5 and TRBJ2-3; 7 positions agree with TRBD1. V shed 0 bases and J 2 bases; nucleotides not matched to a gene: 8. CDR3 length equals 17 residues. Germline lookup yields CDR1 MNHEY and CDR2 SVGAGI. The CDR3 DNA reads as TGTGCCAGCAGTTACTCGGTCCAGGGGGTGGACACAGATACGCAGTATTTT. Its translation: CASSYSVQGVDTDTQYF.

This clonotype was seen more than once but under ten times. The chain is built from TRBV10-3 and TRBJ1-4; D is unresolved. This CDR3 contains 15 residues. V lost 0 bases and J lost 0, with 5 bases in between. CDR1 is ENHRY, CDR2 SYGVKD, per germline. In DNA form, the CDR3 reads TGTGCCATCAGTGAGTCCCAGACAACTAATGAAAAACTGTTTTTT. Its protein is CAISESQTTNEKLFF.

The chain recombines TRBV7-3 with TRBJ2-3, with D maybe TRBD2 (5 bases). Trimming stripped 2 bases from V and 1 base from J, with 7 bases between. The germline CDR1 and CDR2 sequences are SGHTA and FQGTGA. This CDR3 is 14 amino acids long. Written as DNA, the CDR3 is TGTGCCAGCAGCTTAGACGGGGGCACAGATACGCAGTATTTT. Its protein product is CASSLDGGTDTQYF.

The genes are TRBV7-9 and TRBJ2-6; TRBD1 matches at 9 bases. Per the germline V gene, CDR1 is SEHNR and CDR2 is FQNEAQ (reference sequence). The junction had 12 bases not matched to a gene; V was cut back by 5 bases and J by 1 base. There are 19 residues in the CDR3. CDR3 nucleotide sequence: TGTGCCAGCAGCCCACCTGCGGGACAGGGTCCATCTGGGGCCAACGTCCTGACTTTC. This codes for CASSPPAGQGPSGANVLTF.

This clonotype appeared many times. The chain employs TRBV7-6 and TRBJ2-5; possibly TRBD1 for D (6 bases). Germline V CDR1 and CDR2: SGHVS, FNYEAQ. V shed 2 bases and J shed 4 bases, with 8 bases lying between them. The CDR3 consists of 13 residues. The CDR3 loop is CASSLSGAETQYF. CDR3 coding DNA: TGTGCCAGCAGCTTATCAGGGGCAGAGACCCAGTACTTC.

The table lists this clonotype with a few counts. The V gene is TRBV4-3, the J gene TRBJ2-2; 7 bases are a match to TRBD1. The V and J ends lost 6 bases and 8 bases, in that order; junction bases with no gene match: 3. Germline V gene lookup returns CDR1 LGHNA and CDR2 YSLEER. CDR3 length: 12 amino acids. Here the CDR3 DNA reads TGCGCCAGCAGAGGGGGACAGGGGGAGCTGTTTTTT. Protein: CASRGGQGELFF.

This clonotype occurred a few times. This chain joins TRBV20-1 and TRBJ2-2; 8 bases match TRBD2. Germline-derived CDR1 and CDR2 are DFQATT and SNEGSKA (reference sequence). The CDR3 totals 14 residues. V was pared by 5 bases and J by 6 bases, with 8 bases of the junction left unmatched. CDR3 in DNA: TGCAGTGCTCCCTCCGGGACTAGGTCCGGGGAGCTGTTTTTT. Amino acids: CSAPSGTRSGELFF.

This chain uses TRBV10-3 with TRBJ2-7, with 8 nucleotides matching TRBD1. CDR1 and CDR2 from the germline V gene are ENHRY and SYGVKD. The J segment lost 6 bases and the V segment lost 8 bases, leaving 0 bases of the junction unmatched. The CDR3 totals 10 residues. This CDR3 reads CAIGTGEQYV. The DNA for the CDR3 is TGTGCCATCGGGACAGGCGAGCAGTACGTC.

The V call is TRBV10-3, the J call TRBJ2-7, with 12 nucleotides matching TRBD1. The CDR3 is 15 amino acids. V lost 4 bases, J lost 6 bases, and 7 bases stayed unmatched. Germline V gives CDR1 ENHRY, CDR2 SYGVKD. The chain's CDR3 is CAISGSGTGGLEQYF. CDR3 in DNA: TGTGCCATCAGTGGATCTGGGACAGGGGGCCTCGAGCAGTACTTC.

CDR3 in DNA: TGCGCCAGCAGCCAAGTTGTGGAAACTTTTGGGGGCCCCTACGAGCAGTACGTC. Its translation: CASSQVVETFGGPYEQYV. The chain carries TRBV4-1 and TRBJ2-7; the D gene is possibly TRBD1 (6 bases). V lost 1 base, J lost 2 bases, and 21 bases lay in between. Germline CDR1 reads MGHRA; CDR2 reads YSYEKL. The length of the CDR3 is 18 residues.

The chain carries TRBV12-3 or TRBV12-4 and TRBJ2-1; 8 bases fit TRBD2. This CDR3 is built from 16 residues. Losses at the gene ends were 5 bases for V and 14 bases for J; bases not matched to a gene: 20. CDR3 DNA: TGTGCCAGCAGTCCTACCCTGGGCGGGGGGCATACTCAGGAGTTCTTC. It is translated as CASSPTLGGGHTQEFF.

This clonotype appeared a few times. CDR3 in DNA: TGCGCCAGCAGCCAAAACGTCGGGAGGACTGAAGCTTTCTTT. This gives the protein CASSQNVGRTEAFF. The chain employs TRBV4-1 and TRBJ1-1; D gene ambiguous. Trimming removed 2 bases at V and 5 bases at J, with 12 bases between. Germline loops: CDR1 MGHRA, CDR2 YSYEKL. The CDR3 is 14 residues long.

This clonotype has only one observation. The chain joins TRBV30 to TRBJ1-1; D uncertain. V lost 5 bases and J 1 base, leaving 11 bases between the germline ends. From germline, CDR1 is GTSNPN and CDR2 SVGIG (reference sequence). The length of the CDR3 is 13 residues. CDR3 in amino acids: CAWGHERNTEAFF. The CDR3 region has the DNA TGTGCCTGGGGGCACGAGAGGAACACTGAAGCTTTCTTT.

Written as DNA, the CDR3 is TGCAGTGCTAGACGGTCTTTCGTGGGCTACACCTTC. Amino acids: CSARRSFVGYTF. The chain is built from TRBV20-1 and TRBJ1-2; D gene uncertain. Germline CDR1 is DFQATT and CDR2 is SNEGSKA (reference sequence). Deletions cut 2 bases from V and 8 bases from J, with 12 bases between. The CDR3 contains 12 residues.

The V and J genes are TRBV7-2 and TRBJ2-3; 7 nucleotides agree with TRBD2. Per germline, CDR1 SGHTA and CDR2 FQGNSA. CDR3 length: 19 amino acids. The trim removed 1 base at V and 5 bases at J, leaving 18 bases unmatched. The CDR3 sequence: CASSLGWGGPTSGGDTQYF. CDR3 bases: TGTGCCAGCAGCTTAGGTTGGGGCGGGCCAACGTCGGGAGGAGATACGCAGTATTTT.

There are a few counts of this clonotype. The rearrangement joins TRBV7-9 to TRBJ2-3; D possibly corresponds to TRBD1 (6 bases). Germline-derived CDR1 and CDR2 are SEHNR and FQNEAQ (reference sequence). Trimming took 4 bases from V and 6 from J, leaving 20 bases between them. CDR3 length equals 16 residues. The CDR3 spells CASSSLWDTRGDTQYF. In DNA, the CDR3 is TGTGCCAGCAGCTCTTTATGGGACACCCGCGGGGATACGCAGTATTTT.

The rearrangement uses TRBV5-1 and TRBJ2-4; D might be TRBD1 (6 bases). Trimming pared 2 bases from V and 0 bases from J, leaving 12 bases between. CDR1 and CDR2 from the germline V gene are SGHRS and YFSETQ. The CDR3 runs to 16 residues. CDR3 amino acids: CASSFTGFSAKNIQYF. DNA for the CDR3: TGCGCCAGCAGCTTCACAGGGTTCTCAGCCAAAAACATTCAGTACTTC.